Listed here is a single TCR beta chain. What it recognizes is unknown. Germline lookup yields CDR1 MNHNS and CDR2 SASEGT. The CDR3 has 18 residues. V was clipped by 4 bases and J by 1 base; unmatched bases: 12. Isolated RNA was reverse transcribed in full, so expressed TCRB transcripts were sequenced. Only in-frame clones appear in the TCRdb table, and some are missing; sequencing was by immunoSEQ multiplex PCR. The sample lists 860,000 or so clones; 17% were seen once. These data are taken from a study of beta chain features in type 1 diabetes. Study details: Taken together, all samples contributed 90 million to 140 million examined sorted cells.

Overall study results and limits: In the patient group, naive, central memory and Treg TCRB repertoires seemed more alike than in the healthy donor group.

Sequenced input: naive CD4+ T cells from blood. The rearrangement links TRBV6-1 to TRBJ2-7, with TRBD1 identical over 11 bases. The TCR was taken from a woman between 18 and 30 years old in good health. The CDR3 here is CASSGGQGGQIHSYEQYF. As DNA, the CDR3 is TGTGCCAGCAGTGGGGGACAGGGGGGACAGATTCATTCCTACGAGCAGTACTTC.